The source of this TCR beta chain is a study of identical twins. Study outcomes and limitations: Rather than following the same donors, the conclusions depended on cross-sectional statistical analysis.

Comments on this clonotype: Its antigen is not identified.

CDR3 length equals 14 residues. CDR1 and CDR2 (germline): SQVTM, ANQGSEA. The V end was cut by 4 bases, the J end by 5 bases, with 16 bases between. cDNA molecules carried unique molecular identifiers, and template switching added a universal primer site. TCRdb used MiXCR to reprocess the 5' RACE reads, holding one entry per CDR3 protein. In the table there are approximately 680,000 distinct CDR3 sequences, under 8.5% of which are singletons. These same records also appear under a second study, on yellow fever vaccine responses in identical twins.

This receptor was identified in a woman between 18 and 30 years old in good health. Input material: PBMCs. V is TRBV29-1 and J is TRBJ2-3; tentative D call: TRBD2 (7 bases). The CDR3 bases are TGCAGCGTTGGTCGTGGGGGGGCCCTAGATACGCAGTATTTT. It translates to CSVGRGGALDTQYF.